The rows below give T cell receptor beta chains drawn from one sample of a study of CD8+ T cells in alopecia areata. Here immunoSEQ multiplex PCR was the method, and the copy in TCRdb shows in-frame clones only, minus some. The data hold about 150,000 clones, with 50% to 65% observed a single time. Sequencing input: CD4+ T cells sorted from blood. The receptor source for this set is a human donor in good health. CDR3s include the opening cysteine and the closing phenylalanine or tryptophan. A D gene is named only where the DNA matches it firmly. Expanded clones get a size class; other rows say once, few or many, or leave the size out.

size: few
J: TRBJ2-5
D: -
V: TRBV13
DNA: TGTGCCAGCAGCTACCAAGAGACCCAGTACTTC
CDR3: CASSYQETQYF

size: many
J: TRBJ2-2
D: -
V: TRBV11-2
DNA: TGTGCCAGCAGCAGGACTAACACCGGGGAGCTGTTTTTT
CDR3: CASSRTNTGELFF

size: -
J: TRBJ2-2
D: -
V: TRBV11-3
DNA: TGTGCCAGCAGCCCGAGAGGGAACACCGGGGAGCTGTTTTTT
CDR3: CASSPRGNTGELFF

size: -
J: TRBJ2-1
D: -
V: TRBV25-1
DNA: TGTGCCAGCAGTGAATATCAGGGGGGTGGGCAGTTCTTC
CDR3: CASSEYQGGGQFF

size: -
J: TRBJ2-7
D: -
V: TRBV5-4
DNA: TGTGCCAGCAGCTTCCCACAGGGCAAGGGCGAGCAGTACTTC
CDR3: CASSFPQGKGEQYF

size: -
J: TRBJ2-7
D: TRBD2
V: TRBV4-2
DNA: TGTGCCAGCAGCCAACGGACTAGCGGAGGCCCCTACGAGCAGTACTTC
CDR3: CASSQRTSGGPYEQYF

size: -
J: TRBJ1-2
D: -
V: TRBV6-5
DNA: TGTGCCAGCAGTTACTCATTAGGGTTCTATGGCTACACCTTC
CDR3: CASSYSLGFYGYTF

size: -
J: TRBJ2-1
D: -
V: TRBV5-1
DNA: TGCGCCAGCAGCTTGGTAGGCGGGAACAATGAGCAGTTCTTC
CDR3: CASSLVGGNNEQFF

size: -
J: TRBJ2-5
D: -
V: TRBV18
DNA: TGTGCCAGCTCACCCCCGGCGGAGACCCAGTACTTC
CDR3: CASSPPAETQYF

size: -
J: TRBJ2-2
D: TRBD2
V: TRBV5-1
DNA: TGCGCCAGCAGCCATACTAGCGGGAGTAGTATCGGGGAGCTGTTTTTT
CDR3: CASSHTSGSSIGELFF

size: few
J: TRBJ1-2
D: -
V: TRBV5-6
DNA: TGTGCCAGCAACCCTGAAGGAAGAGACAGCTACTATGGCTACACCTTC
CDR3: CASNPEGRDSYYGYTF

size: few
J: TRBJ2-5
D: TRBD1
V: TRBV7-9
DNA: TGTGCCAGCAGCGCGACAGGGACAGGAGGAGAGACCCAGTACTTC
CDR3: CASSATGTGGETQYF

size: -
J: TRBJ1-2
D: TRBD1
V: TRBV27
DNA: TGTGCCAGCAGTGCCGACAGGGGGCTGTATGGCTACACCTTC
CDR3: CASSADRGLYGYTF

size: few
J: TRBJ1-1
D: -
V: TRBV29-1
DNA: TGCAGCGTTGTTACCCAGAACACTGAAGCTTTCTTT
CDR3: CSVVTQNTEAFF

size: -
J: TRBJ2-7
D: -
V: TRBV30
DNA: TGTGCCTGGAAGGGCAGAACCTACGAGCAGTACTTC
CDR3: CAWKGRTYEQYF

size: -
J: TRBJ2-7
D: TRBD2
V: TRBV6-6
DNA: TGTGCCAGCAGTTACTTACGGGGGGGGAGCTCCTACGAGCAGTACTTC
CDR3: CASSYLRGGSSYEQYF

size: -
J: TRBJ2-5
D: -
V: TRBV10-3
DNA: TGTGCCATCAGTGTGGACCGGCGGGAGACCCAGTACTTC
CDR3: CAISVDRRETQYF

size: -
J: TRBJ1-1
D: -
V: TRBV5-4
DNA: TGTGCCAGCAGCTTGCAGTCCGGCAGGGAAGCTTTCTTT
CDR3: CASSLQSGREAFF

size: -
J: TRBJ1-2
D: -
V: TRBV19
DNA: TGTGCCAGTAGCCTTTGGCCAGGACGGGATGGCTACACCTTC
CDR3: CASSLWPGRDGYTF

size: -
J: TRBJ2-5
D: TRBD1
V: TRBV5-4
DNA: TGTGCCAGCACCCGACGGACCGGGACAGGGGAGACCCAGTACTTC
CDR3: CASTRRTGTGETQYF

size: many
J: TRBJ1-1
D: -
V: TRBV29-1
DNA: TGCAGCGTAGGACGGCTGAACACTGAAGCTTTCTTT
CDR3: CSVGRLNTEAFF

size: -
J: TRBJ2-3
D: TRBD2
V: TRBV2
DNA: TGTGCCAGCAGTTCCATTCAGCGGGAGGAGGGAGATACGCAGTATTTT
CDR3: CASSSIQREEGDTQYF

size: few
J: TRBJ2-5
D: -
V: TRBV5-1
DNA: TGCGCCAGCAGCTACTCCAGGGAAGAGACCCAGTACTTC
CDR3: CASSYSREETQYF

size: few
J: TRBJ2-2
D: -
V: TRBV13
DNA: TGTGCCAGCAGCTTAGACGGGGAGCTGTTTTTT
CDR3: CASSLDGELFF

size: -
J: TRBJ1-5
D: -
V: TRBV28
DNA: TGTGCCAGCAGTCCGTGGAGAGAGCCCCAGCATTTT
CDR3: CASSPWREPQHF

size: -
J: TRBJ1-5
D: -
V: TRBV27
DNA: TGTGCCAGCAGTGTTGATAGACGGACTGATCAGCCCCAGCATTTT
CDR3: CASSVDRRTDQPQHF

size: few
J: TRBJ2-7
D: -
V: TRBV19
DNA: TGTGCCAGTAGTCTAACGCCTCCGGTGGCGCAGTACTTC
CDR3: CASSLTPPVAQYF

size: -
J: TRBJ2-7
D: -
V: TRBV5-1
DNA: TGCGCCAGCAGCTTGGCTTTTCGGGCGAGAAACGAGCAGTACTTC
CDR3: CASSLAFRARNEQYF

size: -
J: TRBJ1-5
D: -
V: TRBV30
DNA: TGTGCCTGGAGTTCCCTACAGGGCAGCGTGCCCCAGCATTTT
CDR3: CAWSSLQGSVPQHF

size: -
J: TRBJ1-4
D: TRBD1
V: TRBV18
DNA: TGTGCCAGCTCACCAGGACAGGGCCCAAATGAAAAACTGTTTTTT
CDR3: CASSPGQGPNEKLFF

size: -
J: TRBJ2-3
D: -
V: TRBV28
DNA: TGTGCCAGCAGTTTACAACACACAAGCACAGATACGCAGTATTTT
CDR3: CASSLQHTSTDTQYF

size: -
J: TRBJ1-3
D: -
V: TRBV30
DNA: TGTGCCTGGAGTCGGATCTCTGGAAACACCATATATTTT
CDR3: CAWSRISGNTIYF

size: -
J: TRBJ2-5
D: TRBD2
V: TRBV7-7
DNA: TGTGCTAGCAGCTCTGGGGCGGGAGTCAAGACCCAGTACTTC
CDR3: CASSSGAGVKTQYF

size: -
J: TRBJ1-2
D: -
V: TRBV6-5
DNA: TGTGCCAGCAGTTACTCTGTCAGCCCAAACTATGGCTACACCTTC
CDR3: CASSYSVSPNYGYTF

size: -
J: TRBJ2-6
D: -
V: TRBV5-1
DNA: TGCGCCAGCAGGTTGGCCCTCTCTGGGGCCAACGTCCTGACTTTC
CDR3: CASRLALSGANVLTF

size: -
J: TRBJ2-4
D: TRBD2
V: TRBV6-1
DNA: TGTGCCAGCAGTGATAGCGGGGCGGCCCCAGCTCAGTACTTC
CDR3: CASSDSGAAPAQYF

size: -
J: TRBJ2-1
D: -
V: TRBV6-4
DNA: TGTGCCAGCAGACAGTCACACATCCACAATGAGCAGTTCTTC
CDR3: CASRQSHIHNEQFF

size: -
J: TRBJ1-5
D: -
V: TRBV4-1
DNA: TGCGCCAGCAGCCAGGGGACGGGAGGTAGCAATCAGCCCCAGCATTTT
CDR3: CASSQGTGGSNQPQHF

size: once
J: TRBJ2-2
D: -
V: TRBV11-2
DNA: TGTGCCAGCAGCACACCCCGTCGACTACTCACCGGGGAGCTGTTTTTT
CDR3: CASSTPRRLLTGELFF

size: -
J: TRBJ2-5
D: -
V: TRBV5-1
DNA: TGCGCCAGCAGCTTGGTTGGCGCGGAGACCCAGTACTTC
CDR3: CASSLVGAETQYF

size: -
J: TRBJ2-2
D: -
V: TRBV6-4
DNA: TGTGCCAGCAGTGACTCTGAGATTTCCGGGGAGCTGTTTTTT
CDR3: CASSDSEISGELFF

size: few
J: TRBJ1-1
D: -
V: TRBV30
DNA: TGTGCCTGGAAGAGTTACACTGAAGCTTTCTTT
CDR3: CAWKSYTEAFF

size: -
J: TRBJ2-4
D: -
V: TRBV15
DNA: TGTGCCACCAGCAGAGAAGTTCAGGGCAGCCCCGGATTC
CDR3: CATSREVQGSPGF

size: -
J: TRBJ2-1
D: -
V: TRBV30
DNA: TGTGCCTGGAGTGGTCGTTCCCCCTACAATGAGCAGTTCTTC
CDR3: CAWSGRSPYNEQFF

size: -
J: TRBJ1-2
D: TRBD1
V: TRBV5-6
DNA: TGTGCCAGCAGCTGGGACAGGGGAGCGGGTGGCTACACCTTC
CDR3: CASSWDRGAGGYTF

size: few
J: TRBJ2-5
D: TRBD2
V: TRBV9
DNA: TGTGCCAGCAGCGTGGTAGCGGGAGTAGGGACCCAGTACTTC
CDR3: CASSVVAGVGTQYF

size: -
J: TRBJ1-1
D: -
V: TRBV30
DNA: TGTGCCTGGGCCGGGGCCCTGAACACTGAAGCTTTCTTT
CDR3: CAWAGALNTEAFF

size: -
J: TRBJ2-1
D: -
V: TRBV7-2
DNA: TGTGCCAGCAGGGTCGGGCCTGGTGGGTACAATGAGCAGTTCTTC
CDR3: CASRVGPGGYNEQFF

size: few
J: TRBJ2-3
D: -
V: TRBV29-1
DNA: TGCAGCGTTGAAGAGCGGACCCCAGATACGCAGTATTTT
CDR3: CSVEERTPDTQYF

size: -
J: TRBJ1-1
D: -
V: TRBV12-5
DNA: TGTGCTAGTGGTCTAGGGGTGGCCACTGAAGCTTTCTTT
CDR3: CASGLGVATEAFF

size: -
J: TRBJ1-5
D: -
V: TRBV7-2
DNA: TGTGCCAGCAGCCCCCAAAGCAATCAGCCCCAGCATTTT
CDR3: CASSPQSNQPQHF

size: -
J: TRBJ2-2
D: TRBD2
V: TRBV2
DNA: TGTGCCAGCAGAGGACTAGCGGGAAAGAACACCGGGGAGCTGTTTTTT
CDR3: CASRGLAGKNTGELFF

size: -
J: TRBJ1-2
D: -
V: TRBV9
DNA: TGTGCCAGCAGCCCAAGGACAGCCTCTAACTATGGCTACACCTTC
CDR3: CASSPRTASNYGYTF

size: -
J: TRBJ2-4
D: TRBD2
V: TRBV15
DNA: TGTGCCACCAGCAGTGCCTCGCGGGAGGGTATTCAGTACTTC
CDR3: CATSSASREGIQYF

size: -
J: TRBJ1-5
D: -
V: TRBV27
DNA: TGTGCCAGCAGTTTAGAGGGGTATGGGAATCAGCCCCAGCATTTT
CDR3: CASSLEGYGNQPQHF

size: few
J: TRBJ2-1
D: -
V: TRBV7-9
DNA: TGTGCCAGCAGCCCTGGGCAGGGGTCGACTAGTGCTGATGAGCAGTTCTTC
CDR3: CASSPGQGSTSADEQFF

size: -
J: TRBJ1-1
D: -
V: TRBV29-1
DNA: TGCAGCGTGAGCGGTGGGAACTCTTTTGAAGCTTTCTTT
CDR3: CSVSGGNSFEAFF

size: -
J: TRBJ1-1
D: -
V: TRBV2
DNA: TGTGCCAGCAGTGAGCGGTGGGAAAACACTGAAGCTTTCTTT
CDR3: CASSERWENTEAFF

size: -
J: TRBJ2-1
D: -
V: TRBV6-6
DNA: TGTGCCAGCACTCGGGAGTCCGGCTACAATGAGCAGTTCTTC
CDR3: CASTRESGYNEQFF